The present T cell receptor (beta chain) was sequenced within a study of blood T cell repertoires in COVID-19. About the research overall: Whether acute or convalescent, the COVID-19 samples came from the United States, Italy and Spain. T cells, B-cell-depleted T cells, or PBMCs provided the cDNA or gDNA that served as material.

Per the original data handling: How many nucleated cells were present was estimated from reference gene primer amplification. Profiled with immunoSEQ multiplex PCR; TCRdb holds only in-frame clones, not every one. The V and J calls and clone size come from that table; D and trimming were worked out from the DNA. Among 130,000 to 150,000 clones, around 89% were seen once, and the ten largest hold approximately 2.8%. There are 14 residues in the CDR3. Germline V lookup: CDR1 MNHEY, CDR2 SVGAGI. V dropped 6 bases and J dropped 4; count of bases not matched to a gene: 9. This sequence was found in a woman in her sixties or seventies with active COVID-19. The rearrangement joins TRBV6-5 to TRBJ2-7, with 7 bases that match TRBD1. The source material was peripheral blood. CDR3 bases: TGTGCCAGCAGCTTCCGACAGGGCCTTTACGAGCAGTACTTC. It encodes CASSFRQGLYEQYF.